The 26 T cell receptor beta chains presented below share a single source sample, sequenced in a study of a mutant IDH1 vaccine in newly diagnosed glioma. These receptors have no identified antigens. The method was immunoSEQ multiplex PCR; TCRdb's version includes in-frame clones alone and lacks a portion of them. This sample has under 150,000 clones; approximately 87% occur once, and the top ten carry roughly 0.62%. Regarding time point: week 11, during vaccination. Every single dose of the vaccine, 300 ug of mutant IDH1 20-mer peptide, came with topical imiquimod. Sequencing was performed on PBMCs, taken from a glioma patient whose treatment included an IDH1 peptide vaccine. The receptors were sampled from a woman aged 45-59 years with glioma.

V and J are TRBV28 and TRBJ2-3; D gene ambiguous. Trimming left V 0 bases short and J 2 bases short, with 15 bases between. The germline V gene has CDR1 MDHEN and CDR2 SYDVKM. The length of the CDR3 is 17 residues. CDR3 bases: TGTGCCAGCAGTTTATGGAAGGACGGCGAACCCACAGATACGCAGTATTTT. Translation gives CASSLWKDGEPTDTQYF.

The chain carries TRBV9 and TRBJ2-7; D may be TRBD1 or TRBD2 (5 bases each). V was clipped by 4 bases and J by 2 bases, with 13 bases between them. This CDR3 is built from 14 residues. From germline, CDR1 is SGDLS and CDR2 YYNGEE. The chain's CDR3 is CASSSRDGTYEQYF. Written as DNA, the CDR3 is TGTGCCAGCAGCTCCCGGGACGGCACCTACGAGCAGTACTTC.

This chain uses TRBV10-1 with TRBJ2-1; TRBD2 matches 15 bases. Per the germline V gene, CDR1 is WNHNN and CDR2 is SYGVQD (reference sequence). The CDR3 is 18 amino acids. The ends lost 5 bases at V and 10 bases at J; junction bases unmatched: 15. CDR3: CASSPGLAGGVVGREQFF. For the CDR3, the DNA is TGCGCCAGCAGTCCCGGACTAGCGGGAGGGGTGGTTGGGAGAGAGCAGTTCTTC.

This chain connects TRBV19 to TRBJ2-5, with D tentatively TRBD2 (5 bases). The CDR3 has 16 residues. Per the germline V gene, CDR1 is LNHDA and CDR2 is SQIVND (reference sequence). The germline V and J ends were trimmed by 0 bases and 4 bases, with 15 bases remaining between them. CDR3 region: CASSIDATEGGETQYF. CDR3 DNA sequence: TGTGCCAGTAGTATAGACGCAACCGAAGGAGGAGAGACCCAGTACTTC. Based on the CDR3 plus reference TRBV19 and TRBJ2-5, the full variable domain is DGGITQSPKYLFRKEGQNVTLSCEQNLNHDAMYWYRQDPGQGLRLIYYSQIVNDFQKGDIAEGYSVSREKKESFPLTVTSAQKNPTAFYLCASSIDATEGGETQYFGPGTRLLVL.

This chain uses TRBV7-9 with TRBJ2-1, with TRBD2 matching 7 bases. The germline V gene encodes CDR1 SEHNR and CDR2 FQNEAQ (reference sequence). The CDR3 runs to 16 residues. The V segment lost 6 bases and the J segment 5 bases; nucleotides outside the gene matches: 13. The CDR3 DNA reads as TGTGCCAGCAGTCAAACCCACGGGAGGATGAACAATGAGCAGTTCTTC. Translation gives CASSQTHGRMNNEQFF.

This clone was seen more than once but under ten times. The chain is built from TRBV9 and TRBJ1-1; D not resolved. Germline CDR1 is SGDLS and CDR2 is YYNGEE. The CDR3 runs 14 residues. V was cut by 4 bases and J by 4 bases, with 14 bases left in between. In nucleotides, the CDR3 is TGTGCCAGCAGCCCCCGATGGGGAGGCACTGAAGCTTTCTTT. It encodes CASSPRWGGTEAFF.

This clone counts as medium-sized. The rearrangement joins TRBV2 to TRBJ2-1; TRBD1 is a possible D gene (6 bases). CDR3 length: 12 amino acids. The V end was cut by 6 bases, the J end by 10 bases, with 13 bases between. Germline loops: CDR1 SNHLY, CDR2 FYNNEI. The CDR3 region is CASRGTGTEQFF. For the CDR3, the DNA is TGTGCCAGCAGGGGGACCGGGACAGAGCAGTTCTTC.

The rearrangement joins TRBV4-1 to TRBJ2-7; no definite D call. Germline CDR1 is MGHRA and CDR2 is YSYEKL. Trimming pared 4 bases from V and 4 bases from J, leaving 11 bases between. This CDR3 is built from 13 residues. The CDR3 sequence is CASSRSLEYEQYF. CDR3 bases: TGCGCCAGCAGCCGCTCTCTCGAGTACGAGCAGTACTTC.

The chain uses TRBV27 and TRBJ2-7; D possibly matches TRBD1 or TRBD2 (5 bases each). The germline CDR1 and CDR2 sequences are MNHEY and SMNVEV (reference sequence). With 4 bases removed from V and 2 bases from J, the gap between germline ends came to 15 bases. CDR3 length: 15 residues. Written as DNA, the CDR3 is TGTGCCAGCAGTTACCAACCGGGACCAGCCTACGAGCAGTACTTC. Translation gives CASSYQPGPAYEQYF.

The chain recombines TRBV7-2 with TRBJ2-5; D might be TRBD2 (6 bases). TRBJ2-7 explains the end of the DNA better; the J call may be wrong. The germline CDR1 and CDR2 sequences are SGHTA and FQGNSA. The CDR3 has 14 amino acids. The CDR3 DNA sequence: TGTGCCAGCAGGGAGGGACGGGGATCCTACGAGCAGTACTTC. Translation gives CASREGRGSYEQYF.

This rearrangement joins TRBV6-5 to TRBJ2-1; TRBD2 matches at 8 bases. The trim removed 4 bases at V and 15 bases at J, leaving 14 bases unmatched. The CDR3 length is 14 residues. CDR1 is MNHEY, CDR2 SVGAGI, per germline. CDR3 in DNA: TGTGCCAGCAGTTCCAACTCCGGGGGGGCCTTGCTGTTCTTC. This encodes CASSSNSGGALLFF.

The rearrangement links TRBV9 to TRBJ2-2; D gene unclear. Germline-derived CDR1 and CDR2 are SGDLS and YYNGEE. The germline V and J ends were trimmed by 4 bases and 6 bases, with 4 bases remaining between them. The CDR3 contains 11 residues. CDR3 sequence: CASSTPGELFF. CDR3 DNA: TGTGCCAGCAGCACTCCCGGGGAGCTGTTTTTT.

The chain recombines TRBV5-1 with TRBJ2-7, with 7 bases identical to TRBD2. This CDR3 spans 15 amino acids. Germline CDR1 SGHRS, CDR2 YFSETQ. The V segment lost 4 bases and the J segment 4 bases; nucleotides outside the gene matches: 11. The chain's CDR3 is CASSPSGGGPYEQYF. The CDR3 nucleotides read TGCGCCAGCAGCCCCTCGGGGGGAGGGCCGTACGAGCAGTACTTC. Full variable domain (outside the CDR3, taken from reference TRBV5-1 and TRBJ2-7): KAGVTQTPRYLIKTRGQQVTLSCSPISGHRSVSWYQQTPGQGLQFLFEYFSETQRNKGNFPGRFSGRQFSNSRSEMNVSTLELGDSALYLCASSPSGGGPYEQYFGPGTRLTVT.

This chain uses TRBV27 with TRBJ1-2; D is possibly TRBD1 (5 bases). Germline V CDR1 and CDR2: MNHEY, SMNVEV (reference sequence). CDR3 length equals 13 residues. Between the trimmed V and J ends, which lost 5 bases and 4 bases, there was a span of 11 bases. The CDR3 loop reads CASSPRGGYGYTF. The CDR3 bases are TGTGCCAGCAGTCCACGGGGCGGCTATGGCTACACCTTC.

The rearrangement links TRBV7-8 to TRBJ2-7; 8 bases are shared with TRBD1. The V segment lost 6 bases and the J segment 0 bases; nucleotides outside the gene matches: 7. Germline values: CDR1 SGHVS, CDR2 FQNEAQ. CDR3 size: 15 residues. In nucleotides, the CDR3 is TGTGCCAGCAGGAGATTCGGACAGGGCTCCTACGAGCAGTACTTC. This translates into CASRRFGQGSYEQYF.

The CDR3 spells CASSVGRVNHEQYF. The CDR3 DNA reads as TGTGCCAGCAGCGTCGGCAGGGTGAACCACGAGCAGTACTTC. The chain combines TRBV9 with TRBJ2-7; perhaps TRBD1 as D (5 bases). The V and J ends lost 2 bases and 5 bases respectively, with 14 bases between them. Germline-derived CDR1 and CDR2 are SGDLS and YYNGEE. The CDR3 covers 14 residues. Full variable domain (remainder filled in from reference TRBV9 and TRBJ2-7): DSGVTQTPKHLITATGQRVTLRCSPRSGDLSVYWYQQSLDQGLQFLIQYYNGEERAKGNILERFSAQQFPDLHSELNLSSLELGDSALYFCASSVGRVNHEQYFGPGTRLTVT.

The chain recombines TRBV5-5 with TRBJ2-7; TRBD1 is a possible D gene (6 bases). The germline CDR1 and CDR2 sequences are SGHKS and YYEKEE (reference sequence). This CDR3 comprises 14 residues. The V end lost 4 bases, the J end lost 7 bases, and 18 bases lay between the germline ends. Here the CDR3 reads CASSRDRPLREQYF. In DNA, the CDR3 is TGTGCCAGCAGCCGCGACAGGCCTTTGAGGGAGCAGTACTTC.

The V and J genes are TRBV7-2 and TRBJ2-7; D may be TRBD1 (6 bases). This CDR3 has 15 residues. Germline V gives CDR1 SGHTA, CDR2 FQGNSA. V lost 1 base and J lost 0, with 10 bases in between. In DNA, the CDR3 is TGTGCCAGCAGCTTAGAGAGGACAGCCTCCTACGAGCAGTACTTC. This encodes CASSLERTASYEQYF.

This clone was seen only once. The chain combines TRBV5-6 with TRBJ2-5, with 9 bases fitting TRBD2. This CDR3 spans 16 amino acids. V gave up 2 bases and J gave up 1 base; unmatched junction bases: 6. From germline, CDR1 is SGHDT and CDR2 YYEEEE. The CDR3 protein is CASSFGGRAIQETQYF. The CDR3 region has the DNA TGTGCCAGCAGCTTCGGCGGGAGGGCCATCCAAGAGACCCAGTACTTC. The full variable domain, in which reference TRBV5-6 and TRBJ2-5 provide the parts outside the CDR3, is DAGVTQSPTHLIKTRGQQVTLRCSPKSGHDTVSWYQQALGQGPQFIFQYYEEEERQRGNFPDRFSGHQFPNYSSELNVNALLLGDSALYLCASSFGGRAIQETQYFGPGTRLLVL.

In its sample, this clone was seen once. The chain joins TRBV6-5 to TRBJ2-1; 8 nucleotides match TRBD1. The CDR3 contains 14 residues. Germline V gene lookup returns CDR1 MNHEY and CDR2 SVGAGI. Losses at the gene ends were 1 base for V and 8 bases for J; bases not matched to a gene: 4. CDR3 nucleotides: TGTGCCAGCAGTTACTATCCGGACAGGGATGAGCAGTTCTTC. Residues: CASSYYPDRDEQFF.

This clone is a singleton in its sample. This chain uses TRBV7-9 with TRBJ2-3; 8 bases are shared with TRBD2. Looked up from germline, CDR1 is SEHNR and CDR2 is FQNEAQ (reference sequence). The length of the CDR3 is 15 residues. Losses at the gene ends were 5 bases for V and 5 bases for J; bases not matched to a gene: 9. The CDR3 here is CASSGITSGEDTQYF. CDR3 bases: TGTGCCAGCAGCGGCATCACTAGCGGCGAAGATACGCAGTATTTT.

V gene TRBV18 combines with J gene TRBJ2-7; perhaps TRBD1 as D (8 bases). The V end was cut by 6 bases, the J end by 2 bases, with 20 bases between. Germline V CDR1 and CDR2: KGHSH, LQKENI. There are 16 residues in the CDR3. The CDR3 region has the DNA TGTGCCAGCTCGAACCAGGGAGGGACAGGTGCCTACGAGCAGTACTTC. This encodes CASSNQGGTGAYEQYF. The entire variable domain, with the rest obtained from reference TRBV18 and TRBJ2-7, is as follows: NAGVMQNPRHLVRRRGQEARLRCSPMKGHSHVYWYRQLPEEGLKFMVYLQKENIIDESGMPKERFSAEFPKEGPSILRIQQVVRGDSAAYFCASSNQGGTGAYEQYFGPGTRLTVT.

This clone appeared a single time. The gene calls are TRBV4-2 and TRBJ2-1; unclear D gene. V gave up 3 bases and J gave up 2 bases, with 8 bases separating them. The CDR3 loop spans 14 amino acids. Germline V gives CDR1 LGHNA, CDR2 YNFKEQ. The CDR3, as DNA: TGTGCCAGCAGCCAGGGGAACCCCTACAATGAGCAGTTCTTC. Translation gives CASSQGNPYNEQFF.

The chain combines TRBV2 with TRBJ2-1; the D is unclear. CDR1 is SNHLY, CDR2 FYNNEI, per germline. The CDR3 consists of 13 residues. V dropped 7 bases and J dropped 4 bases, with 11 bases sitting between them. This CDR3 reads CASNSNTYNEQFF. The CDR3 DNA is TGTGCCAGCAATTCCAACACGTACAATGAGCAGTTCTTC.

The CDR3 nucleotides are TGTGCCAGCAGCCCGGGACAAGACAATCAGCCCCAGCATTTT. This encodes CASSPGQDNQPQHF. The chain uses TRBV28 and TRBJ1-5, with a possible D match to TRBD1 (6 bases). The CDR3 runs 14 residues. Germline-derived CDR1 and CDR2 are MDHEN and SYDVKM. Trimming took off 6 bases at V and 3 bases at J, with 12 bases between the two ends.

The gene calls are TRBV11-2 and TRBJ2-7; no reliable D call. V was trimmed by 0 bases and J by 1 base, leaving 10 bases between them. The V gene's germline CDR1 is SGHAT and CDR2 FQNNGV. This CDR3 is built from 15 residues. Here the CDR3 DNA reads TGTGCCAGCAGCTTAGAAGTGGTTCCGTCCTACGAGCAGTACTTC. It codes for CASSLEVVPSYEQYF.